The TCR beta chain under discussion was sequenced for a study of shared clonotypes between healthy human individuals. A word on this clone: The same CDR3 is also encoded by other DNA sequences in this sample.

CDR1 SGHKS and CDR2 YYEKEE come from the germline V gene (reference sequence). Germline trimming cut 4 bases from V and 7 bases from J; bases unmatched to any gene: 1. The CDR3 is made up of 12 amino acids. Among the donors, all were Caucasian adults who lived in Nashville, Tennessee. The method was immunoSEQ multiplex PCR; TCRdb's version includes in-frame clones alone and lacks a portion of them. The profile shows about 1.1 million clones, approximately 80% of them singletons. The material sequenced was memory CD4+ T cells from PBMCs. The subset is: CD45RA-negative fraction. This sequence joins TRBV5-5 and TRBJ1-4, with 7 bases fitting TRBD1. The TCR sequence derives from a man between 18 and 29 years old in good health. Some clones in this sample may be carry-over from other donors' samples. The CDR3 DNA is TGTGCCAGCAGCCGGACAGGTGAAAAACTGTTTTTT. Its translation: CASSRTGEKLFF.